The TCR beta chain described here comes from a study of blood T cell repertoires in COVID-19 (dated by TCRdb to 2018 to 2021). Regarding the complete study: Samples from collaborators originated in the United States, Italy and Spain and spanned both the acute and convalescent phases of COVID-19. The repertoires were made available in a free public database intended to serve as a resource for research on the immune response to SARS-CoV-2. HLA class I and class II types, where available, came from metadata supplied by the sample provider rather than from assay-based typing. Deeply sampled blood TCRbeta repertoires from subjects exposed to, actively infected with, or recovered from COVID-19 were included in the dataset. Samples came from the ongoing ImmuneRACE study (first 160 participants) plus 1,254 subjects from 6 global collaborators. The prospective study material was composed of cDNA or gDNA derived from T cells, B-cell-depleted T cells, or PBMCs. Nearly every sample came with metadata listing a de-identified subject ID, COVID-19 status, age in years and sex. Beyond this particular receptor, the publication reports: Clinical and demographic metadata were provided uncurated, with the amount varying by source and participant.

TCRbeta CDR3 regions were amplified from genomic DNA using the immunoSEQ Assay, a bias-controlled multiplex PCR. The study's own analysis went as follows. Within the assay, amplification of reference gene primers was used to estimate how many nucleated cells each sample contained. Sequence reads were collapsed and filtered to measure the absolute abundance of every unique TCRbeta CDR3 rearrangement. For each sample, productive Simpson clonality was calculated by taking the square root of Simpson's diversity index across productive rearrangements. TCRdb's version of the immuneACCESS table is confined to in-frame rearrangements and falls short of the full clone set. An unresolved V gene accounts for under half of the shortfall where checked; the remainder is of unknown origin. V, J and clone size are those of that table, while D and trimming were read from the DNA. This sample is represented by around 200,000 clones; about nine tenths of them were singletons. Of the sample, approximately 10% falls within the top ten clones.

This clone has only one observation. The antigen this receptor binds is unknown. No base quality information exists; no much larger clone differs at one position. One collaborating source in Seattle enrolled patients during active infection and followed them longitudinally through the course of disease. Each collaborating institution followed its own protocols to collect whole blood in K2EDTA tubes. Collaborator samples were shipped for TCRbeta analysis as frozen whole blood, isolated PBMCs, or DNA extracted from either sample type. Reading from cysteine to phenylalanine, the CDR3 counts 13 amino acids. The retained sequence is limited to the CDR3, 39 bases, with the frame set at the first base. The germline V gene encodes CDR1 ENHRY and CDR2 SYGVKD. The junction shows trimming of 5 bases on V and 8 bases on J, and the gene matches do not reach 4 bases of it.

The rearrangement combines TRBV10-3 with TRBJ2-1, and 9 junctional nucleotides match TRBD1. The TCR originated in a woman aged 60-75 years with COVID-19, enrolled during active disease. What was sequenced was peripheral blood. For the CDR3, the sequence is CAISFRTGDEQFF. In nucleotide form, the sequence is TGTGCCATCAGTTTTCGGACAGGGGATGAGCAGTTCTTC.